A selection of T cell receptor beta chains follows, all from one sample in a study of cytomegalovirus exposure and HLA in healthy donors. Data came from immunoSEQ multiplex PCR; TCRdb stores just in-frame clones and leaves some out. Of roughly 250,000 clones listed, around 80% are singletons. Sequenced: PBMCs. The receptor source for this set is a girl aged 2 to 10 in good health and CMV-seronegative. Both conserved end residues are part of each CDR3.

j_gene,v_gene,CDR3aa
TRBJ2-3,TRBV2,CASQRSLSTDTQYF
TRBJ2-7,TRBV7-8,CASSISGVYEQYF
TRBJ1-5,TRBV28,CASDSRNQPQHF
TRBJ2-4,TRBV30,CASLQGTKNIQYF
TRBJ1-6,TRBV21-1,CASSNQGGYNSPLHF
TRBJ2-2,TRBV10-3,CAIAVSDMNTGELFF
TRBJ2-1,TRBV30,CAFDSGSSYNEQFF
TRBJ2-1,TRBV5-1,CASSSGQSGQQFF
TRBJ2-2,TRBV10-3,CAISEYPFWSHDTGELFF
TRBJ2-1,TRBV19,CASSLGLAGGLYEQFF
TRBJ2-6,TRBV10-3,CAISESDRGLGANVLTF
TRBJ2-7,TRBV6-4,CASVRDGLFPSSYEQYF
TRBJ2-1,TRBV14,CASSQETLFTASYNEQFF
TRBJ2-7,TRBV30,CAYIASGRSKYEQYF
TRBJ1-1,TRBV29-1,CSVLRVPTEVNTEAFF
TRBJ2-7,TRBV4-1,CASSQGVGGGYYEQYF
TRBJ2-7,TRBV5-1,CASSITGTPLVEQYF
TRBJ2-5,TRBV7-8,CASSLVPPGLAGLARGTQYF
TRBJ1-3,TRBV5-1,CASSGQGRGNTIYF
TRBJ2-5,TRBV5-1,CASSLEGRFQETQYF
TRBJ2-7,TRBV10-3,CAIREPQGGGEQYF
TRBJ2-3,TRBV6-5,CASSYSGTTTDTQYF
TRBJ2-1,TRBV27,CASSFSGRVGEQFF
TRBJ2-5,TRBV29-1,CSVEGGWREVQETQYF
TRBJ2-2,TRBV4-1,CASSLVRAANTGELFF
TRBJ2-7,TRBV11-2,CASSLEARGGSYEQYF
TRBJ2-7,TRBV7-8,CASSYYRLATGTATYEQYF
TRBJ2-1,TRBV4-2,CASSQGGLGGEQFF